This TCR beta chain emerged from a study of blood T cell repertoires in COVID-19. Looking at the study overall: COVID-19 samples from acute and convalescent phases originated in the United States, Italy and Spain. PBMCs, B-cell-depleted T cells, or T cells provided the cDNA or gDNA that made up the material.

The trim removed 0 bases at V and 3 bases at J, leaving 6 bases unmatched. The CDR3 runs 17 residues. CDR1 MNHEY and CDR2 SVGEGT come from the germline V gene. Per the original data handling: Estimation of nucleated cell counts relied on the amplification of reference gene primers. TCRdb's table, derived via immunoSEQ multiplex PCR, lists solely in-frame clones and lacks some. V and J calls and clone size are as listed in that table; D and trimming were resolved from the DNA. The table lists about 88,000 clones, under 90% of them singletons. The sequence was obtained from a woman in her 70s with acute or convalescent COVID-19. The sample consisted of peripheral blood. The V gene is TRBV6-2 or TRBV6-3, the J gene TRBJ2-7, with TRBD2 matching over 12 bases. The CDR3 nucleotides are TGTGCCAGCAGTTACTCCCCAGGACTAGCGGGAAACTACGAGCAGTACGTC. It yields the protein CASSYSPGLAGNYEQYV.